This paragraph covers one TCR beta chain sequence. No antigen is known for it. The table came from immunoSEQ multiplex PCR; TCRdb's copy has only in-frame clones and leaves some out. The sample shows about 37,000 clones, 75% to 95% of them seen only once. This entry is derived from a study of T cells in localized non-small cell lung cancer. Study-level points and caveats: Appearance in adjacent lung was seen for a median approximately 59 of the top 100 tumor clones. Higher T cell density in the blood was associated with longer overall survival, whereas higher adjacent-lung clonality associated with shorter survival. Uninvolved adjacent lung showed the highest T cell clonality, exceeding tumor. Heterogeneity within the tumor remains possible, as just one region underwent sequencing.

Germline V gene data show CDR1 as LNHNV and CDR2 as YYDKDF (reference sequence). The V gene lost 1 base and the J gene lost 0 bases, with 9 bases spanning the gap. CDR3 length: 15 residues. This sample comprised peripheral blood mononuclear cells, obtained before any cancer treatment. The receptor comes from a female donor aged 60 or older with stage II lung adenocarcinoma. The rearrangement links TRBV15 to TRBJ2-5; D possibly corresponds to TRBD2 (6 bases). The CDR3 loop reads CATSRGRDYQETQYF. The CDR3 DNA is TGTGCCACCAGCAGAGGCAGGGACTACCAAGAGACCCAGTACTTC.